These T cell receptor beta chains were read from a single sample in a study of cytomegalovirus exposure and HLA in healthy donors. Sequenced by immunoSEQ multiplex PCR; TCRdb stores in-frame clones only, minus some. The repertoire includes roughly 150,000 clones, 73% of them detected once, and roughly 5.4% sits in the top ten. Sequencing input: PBMCs. The receptors here all came from a woman under 30 in good health and CMV-seropositive. Both conserved end residues are part of each CDR3. D genes are given only for firm matches. The size field is filled for only some rows; it gives once, few, many or a size class.

v_gene	j_gene	abundance	d_gene	CDR3aa	CDR3nt
TRBV19	TRBJ1-5	NA	TRBD1	CASSIVGTGGSSNQPQHF	TGTGCCAGTAGTATAGTAGGGACAGGGGGCTCTAGCAATCAGCCCCAGCATTTT
TRBV28	TRBJ1-6	NA	NA	CASSPYQGIRTQSGGSPLHF	TGTGCCAGCAGTCCCTATCAAGGGATCAGGACGCAATCCGGGGGTTCACCCCTCCACTTT
TRBV7-2	TRBJ2-5	NA	TRBD2	CASSLAKSSGGAKETQYF	TGTGCCAGCAGCTTAGCAAAGTCTAGCGGGGGGGCAAAAGAGACCCAGTACTTC
TRBV2	TRBJ1-1	NA	NA	CASSDPPGGNTEAFF	TGTGCCAGCAGTGATCCGCCCGGGGGGAACACTGAAGCTTTCTTT
TRBV7-9	TRBJ1-6	NA	NA	CSSSVTIVSYNSPLHF	TGTTCCAGCAGCGTCACCATAGTCTCCTATAATTCACCCCTCCACTTT
TRBV7-2	TRBJ1-2	NA	NA	CASSPARSYGYTF	TGTGCCAGCAGCCCCGCTAGAAGCTATGGCTACACCTTC
TRBV6-5	TRBJ2-7	NA	NA	CASSQGSYYEQYF	TGTGCCAGCAGCCAGGGGAGTTATTACGAGCAGTACTTC
TRBV6-1	TRBJ1-5	NA	TRBD1	CASSEGHRGNNQPQHF	TGTGCCAGCAGTGAAGGGCACAGGGGTAACAATCAGCCCCAGCATTTT
TRBV7-8	TRBJ2-7	once	TRBD2	CASSFLAGGPYEQYF	TGTGCCAGCAGCTTCTTAGCGGGGGGGCCCTACGAGCAGTACTTC
TRBV5-1	TRBJ2-7	NA	TRBD1	CASSSRQGAPEQYF	TGCGCCAGCAGCTCAAGACAGGGGGCGCCTGAGCAGTACTTC
TRBV7-3	TRBJ1-1	once	TRBD1	CASSASGTGPFNTEAFF	TGTGCCAGCAGCGCGTCCGGGACAGGGCCATTTAACACTGAAGCTTTCTTT
TRBV27	TRBJ2-7	few	TRBD1	CASSLGTDYEQYF	TGTGCCAGCAGTTTAGGGACAGATTACGAGCAGTACTTC
TRBV11-1	TRBJ2-7	NA	TRBD1	CASSSGTGGSYEQYF	TGTGCCAGCAGCTCCGGGACAGGGGGGAGCTACGAGCAGTACTTC
TRBV5-4	TRBJ2-1	NA	NA	CASRLTEYSYNEQFF	TGTGCCAGCAGACTGACAGAATACTCCTACAATGAGCAGTTCTTC
TRBV29-1	TRBJ2-5	NA	NA	CSVEDRQYQETQYF	TGCAGCGTTGAAGACAGACAATATCAAGAGACCCAGTACTTC